These 26 T cell receptor beta chains were all obtained from the same sample, sequenced in a study of blood T cell repertoires in COVID-19. Clones were read by immunoSEQ multiplex PCR, and TCRdb kept only the in-frame ones, dropping some. The sample has some 190,000 clones, around 80% seen once. Sequenced input: peripheral blood. These receptors were obtained from a woman in her sixties or seventies with COVID-19, enrolled during active disease.

This clone came up once. The CDR3 DNA is TGCGCCAGCAAGGAACAGGGAGCCTCTGGGGCCAACGTCCTGACTTTC. Its translation is CASKEQGASGANVLTF. This chain connects TRBV5-1 to TRBJ2-6; D may be TRBD1 (6 bases). Germline CDR1 and CDR2: SGHRS and YFSETQ. The CDR3 is 16 residues long. Trimming took 6 bases from V and 0 from J, leaving 13 bases between them.

J is TRBJ2-3 and V is TRBV7-2; 12 positions match TRBD1. CDR3 length equals 15 residues. In germline, CDR1 is SGHTA, CDR2 FQGNSA. Germline trimming cut 5 bases from V and 4 bases from J; bases unmatched to any gene: 4. DNA for the CDR3: TGTGCCAGCAGCACCGGGACAGGGGGCCCAGATACGCAGTATTTT. Translated: CASSTGTGGPDTQYF. The full variable domain, its missing parts supplied by reference TRBV7-2 and TRBJ2-3, is GAGVSQSPSNKVTEKGKDVELRCDPISGHTALYWYRQSLGQGLEFLIYFQGNSAPDKSGLPSDRFSAERTGGSVSTLTIQRTQQEDSAVYLCASSTGTGGPDTQYFGPGTRLTVL.

This sequence joins TRBV7-3 and TRBJ2-1; 11 bases agree with TRBD2. Losses at the gene ends were 3 bases for V and 6 bases for J; bases not matched to a gene: 4. The germline CDR1 and CDR2 sequences are SGHTA and FQGTGA. CDR3 length equals 15 residues. CDR3 loop: CASSFTSGSPNEQFF. The CDR3 bases are TGTGCCAGCAGCTTCACTAGCGGGAGTCCCAATGAGCAGTTCTTC.

The gene calls are TRBV28 and TRBJ1-1; 7 bases agree with TRBD1. CDR1 and CDR2 (germline): MDHEN, SYDVKM. This CDR3 has 13 amino acids. The trim removed 8 bases at V and 3 bases at J, leaving 6 bases unmatched. This CDR3 is CASRNTGDTEAFF. The CDR3 DNA reads as TGTGCCAGCCGTAACACAGGGGACACTGAAGCTTTCTTT.

V gene TRBV6-5 combines with J gene TRBJ2-5; 13 nucleotides match TRBD2. CDR1 MNHEY and CDR2 SVGAGI come from the germline V gene. Trimming took 3 bases from V and 2 from J; bases not matched to a gene: 3. This CDR3 region has 16 residues. The CDR3: CASSYQTSGGQETQYF. Written as DNA, the CDR3 is TGTGCCAGCAGTTATCAGACTAGCGGGGGGCAAGAGACCCAGTACTTC.

The chain links TRBV2 to TRBJ1-4, with D unclear. Germline V gene lookup returns CDR1 SNHLY and CDR2 FYNNEI. The CDR3 length is 14 residues. V was clipped by 3 bases and J by 3 bases, with 8 bases between them. This chain's CDR3 is CASSDDTSNEKLFF. The CDR3 DNA is TGTGCCAGCAGTGATGACACCTCTAATGAAAAACTGTTTTTT.

The rearrangement uses TRBV6-5 and TRBJ1-2; 7 positions agree with TRBD1. Germline trimming cut 0 bases from V and 3 bases from J; bases unmatched to any gene: 1. The CDR3 length is 14 residues. Germline values: CDR1 MNHEY, CDR2 SVGAGI. Here the CDR3 reads CASSYSTGDYGYTF. The CDR3 DNA reads as TGTGCCAGCAGTTACTCAACAGGGGACTATGGCTACACCTTC.

This sequence joins TRBV5-4 and TRBJ2-7; tentative D call: TRBD1 (5 bases). The CDR3 spans 15 residues. CDR1 and CDR2 (germline): SGHNT, YYREEE (reference sequence). V shed 0 bases and J shed 0 bases, with 10 bases lying between them. The CDR3 DNA is TGTGCCAGCAGCTTGGGGACACAGAGCTCCTACGAGCAGTACTTC. Translating it yields CASSLGTQSSYEQYF.

V and J are TRBV11-2 and TRBJ1-2, with 7 bases that match TRBD1. Trimming cost V 3 bases and J 5 bases; bases outside gene matches: 9. CDR3 length: 15 amino acids. Germline V gives CDR1 SGHAT, CDR2 FQNNGV. The CDR3 sequence is CASSFLRNRGYGYTF. The CDR3 DNA sequence: TGTGCCAGCAGCTTCCTAAGAAACAGGGGTTATGGCTACACCTTC.

V usage is TRBV5-1 and J usage is TRBJ2-5; TRBD1 agrees at 11 bases. The CDR3 is made up of 15 amino acids. Germline V gene lookup returns CDR1 SGHRS and CDR2 YFSETQ. V was pared by 3 bases and J by 5 bases, with 6 bases of the junction left unmatched. CDR3 residues: CASSWRGQGEETQYF. As DNA, the CDR3 is TGCGCCAGCAGCTGGAGGGGACAGGGGGAGGAGACCCAGTACTTC. The whole variable domain, remainder taken from reference TRBV5-1 and TRBJ2-5, is KAGVTQTPRYLIKTRGQQVTLSCSPISGHRSVSWYQQTPGQGLQFLFEYFSETQRNKGNFPGRFSGRQFSNSRSEMNVSTLELGDSALYLCASSWRGQGEETQYFGPGTRLLVL.

This clone came up a few times. The chain joins TRBV3-1 (or the pseudogene TRBV3-2) to TRBJ2-2; a weak D match, TRBD2 (7 bases). Germline V gives CDR1 LGHDT, CDR2 YNNKEL (reference sequence). Deletions cut 0 bases from V and 7 bases from J, with 12 bases between. CDR3 length: 15 amino acids. DNA of the CDR3: TGTGCCAGCAGCCAAGACGGGGGGCAAGACGGGGAGCTGTTTTTT. This gives the protein CASSQDGGQDGELFF.

The chain carries TRBV2 and TRBJ2-2; D is unclear. The V gene lost 4 bases and the J gene lost 0 bases, with 3 bases spanning the gap. Germline V gene sequence: CDR1 SNHLY, CDR2 FYNNEI. The CDR3 is 13 amino acids. The CDR3 bases are TGTGCCAGCAGTGCTACGAACACCGGGGAGCTGTTTTTT. Residues: CASSATNTGELFF.

The gene calls are TRBV19 and TRBJ2-1; no firm D call. The ends were cut back, 0 bases at V and 9 bases at J, with 9 bases in the middle. The germline V gene has CDR1 LNHDA and CDR2 SQIVND (reference sequence). The CDR3 runs to 13 residues. The CDR3 region has the DNA TGTGCCAGTAGTATAGATCTAGTCCTTGAGCAGTTCTTC. Protein sequence: CASSIDLVLEQFF. The complete variable domain, with remaining parts taken from reference TRBV19 and TRBJ2-1, reads DGGITQSPKYLFRKEGQNVTLSCEQNLNHDAMYWYRQDPGQGLRLIYYSQIVNDFQKGDIAEGYSVSREKKESFPLTVTSAQKNPTAFYLCASSIDLVLEQFFGPGTRLTVL.

The rearrangement joins TRBV28 to TRBJ1-5; no clear D. Trimming removed 5 bases at V and 0 bases at J, with 17 bases between. The germline V gene encodes CDR1 MDHEN and CDR2 SYDVKM. The CDR3 runs 17 residues. The CDR3 nucleotides read TGTGCCAGCAGTCCCGTGGGCTACACTCCTAGCAATCAGCCCCAGCATTTT. Translating gives CASSPVGYTPSNQPQHF.

V usage is TRBV5-1 and J usage is TRBJ1-1, with D uncertain. V was clipped by 4 bases and J by 1 base, with 8 bases between them. This CDR3 is built from 13 residues. The germline V gene has CDR1 SGHRS and CDR2 YFSETQ. The CDR3 DNA sequence: TGCGCCAGCAGCGCCACGGGGAACACTGAAGCTTTCTTT. Encoded protein: CASSATGNTEAFF.

The chain carries TRBV30 and TRBJ1-5; 11 bases map to TRBD1. The CDR3 is 15 residues long. With V trimmed by 0 bases and J by 5 bases, 3 bases remained unmatched. The germline CDR1 and CDR2 sequences are GTSNPN and SVGIG (reference sequence). CDR3 loop: CAWSVGQGADQPQHF. CDR3 coding DNA: TGTGCCTGGAGTGTAGGACAGGGGGCCGATCAGCCCCAGCATTTT.

This chain connects TRBV9 to TRBJ2-1; D gene unclear. The germline V gene has CDR1 SGDLS and CDR2 YYNGEE. The V gene lost 1 base and the J gene lost 5 bases, with 7 bases spanning the gap. This CDR3 spans 13 amino acids. CDR3 DNA: TGTGCCAGCAGCGTATTGCAGGACAATGAGCAGTTCTTC. This translates into CASSVLQDNEQFF.

This clone was found once. The chain couples TRBV5-4 to TRBJ1-5; tentative D call: TRBD1 (6 bases). Trimming pared 0 bases from V and 4 bases from J, leaving 11 bases between. CDR1 and CDR2 (germline): SGHNT, YYREEE (reference sequence). The CDR3 spans 15 residues. In DNA form, the CDR3 reads TGTGCCAGCAGCTTGGGGCAGGGGAAGAATCAGCCCCAGCATTTT. Translated, it gives CASSLGQGKNQPQHF.

The chain joins TRBV11-2 to TRBJ2-3; 12 bases agree with TRBD2. The J segment lost 2 bases and the V segment lost 8 bases, leaving 8 bases of the junction unmatched. CDR1 SGHAT and CDR2 FQNNGV come from the germline V gene. The CDR3 runs 16 residues. CDR3 region: CASGVTSGRNTDTQYF. The CDR3 DNA reads TGTGCCAGCGGGGTCACTAGCGGGAGGAACACAGATACGCAGTATTTT.

J is TRBJ1-1 and V is TRBV6-5; possibly TRBD1 for D (5 bases). Germline-derived CDR1 and CDR2 are MNHEY and SVGAGI. V lost 8 bases, J lost 8 bases, and 12 bases lay in between. The CDR3 spans 11 residues. The CDR3 region is CASQGTREAFF. CDR3 in DNA: TGTGCCAGCCAGGGTACGAGAGAAGCTTTCTTT.

The V call is TRBV7-3, the J call TRBJ2-3; TRBD2 matches 8 bases. The trim removed 1 base at V and 2 bases at J, leaving 11 bases unmatched. Germline V gene sequence: CDR1 SGHTA, CDR2 FQGTGA. The CDR3 runs to 18 residues. CDR3 sequence reads: CASSLKVRSGGLTDTQYF. The CDR3 DNA sequence: TGTGCCAGCAGCTTAAAGGTTAGGAGCGGGGGCCTCACAGATACGCAGTATTTT.

This chain links TRBV18 with TRBJ2-1; 8 positions agree with TRBD2. With V trimmed by 0 bases and J by 8 bases, 3 bases remained unmatched. The length of the CDR3 is 14 residues. Germline V lookup: CDR1 KGHSH, CDR2 LQKENI. This CDR3 reads CASSPPPAGDEQFF. The CDR3 DNA is TGTGCCAGCTCACCACCGCCAGCGGGAGATGAGCAGTTCTTC. The full variable domain, with the rest looked up from reference TRBV18 and TRBJ2-1, is NAGVMQNPRHLVRRRGQEARLRCSPMKGHSHVYWYRQLPEEGLKFMVYLQKENIIDESGMPKERFSAEFPKEGPSILRIQQVVRGDSAAYFCASSPPPAGDEQFFGPGTRLTVL.

CDR3: CASSLGKGGWAGELFF. The DNA of the CDR3 is TGTGCCAGCAGCTTAGGCAAAGGGGGCTGGGCCGGGGAGCTGTTTTTT. V usage is TRBV11-2 and J usage is TRBJ2-2; TRBD1 agrees at 7 bases. The CDR3 length is 16 residues. Trimming at V came to 1 base and at J to 6 bases, leaving 8 bases not matched to a gene. The germline CDR1 and CDR2 sequences are SGHAT and FQNNGV.

The chain uses TRBV6-6 and TRBJ2-1; 7 nucleotides agree with TRBD2. Germline CDR1 is MNHNY and CDR2 is SVGAGI (reference sequence). This CDR3 is built from 18 residues. Germline trimming cut 6 bases from V and 9 bases from J; bases unmatched to any gene: 23. Here the CDR3 reads CASSRILLAAVSGGEQFF. In DNA form, the CDR3 reads TGTGCCAGCAGCCGAATTTTGCTAGCGGCGGTGTCCGGCGGTGAGCAGTTCTTC.

This chain links TRBV4-3 with TRBJ2-4; 7 bases line up with TRBD2. CDR1 is LGHNA and CDR2 is YSLEER in the germline V gene. V shed 6 bases, J shed 3 bases, and the junction held 8 bases outside the gene matches. The CDR3 has 15 amino acids. The CDR3 DNA reads TGCGCCAGCAGTCCCTCTAGCGGAAGCAAAAACATTCAGTACTTC. Translated, it gives CASSPSSGSKNIQYF.

The chain is built from TRBV28 and TRBJ1-1; TRBD1 matches 7 bases. Germline V gives CDR1 MDHEN, CDR2 SYDVKM. The CDR3 sequence is 14 residues long. With 2 bases clipped from V and 2 bases from J, the junction kept 2 bases outside the gene matches. The CDR3 DNA reads as TGTGCCAGCAGTTTACCAGGGGGAAACACTGAAGCTTTCTTT. Protein: CASSLPGGNTEAFF.